This note documents a single T cell receptor beta chain sequence. The data were obtained in a study of graft-versus-host responses after intestinal transplantation. Study context: Multivisceral, liver-intestinal, or isolated intestinal transplants were performed in recipients.

CDR1 SGHDN and CDR2 FVKESK come from the germline V gene. V lost 0 bases and J lost 8, with 19 bases in between. This CDR3 spans 16 amino acids. The protocol was immunoSEQ multiplex PCR, while the TCRdb copy is restricted to in-frame clones and leaves out a portion. This table holds 25,000 to 35,000 clones, nearly 90% found once. The TCR comes from a human patient who received an intestinal transplant, so some T cells may come from the graft donor. The chain combines TRBV14 with TRBJ1-2, with a weak D call TRBD1 (6 bases). Sequenced material: PBMCs, taken 450 to 460 days after intestinal transplantation. The CDR3 nucleotides read TGTGCCAGCAGCCAAGATCTCGGGCAGGGGATGGGCGGCTACACCTTC. Residues: CASSQDLGQGMGGYTF.